These 10 T cell receptor beta chains were sequenced from one sample in a study of shared clonotypes between healthy human individuals. Assay used: immunoSEQ multiplex PCR; TCRdb lists only in-frame clones, some missing. The sample includes under 2,500,000 clones, almost 96% of them seen just once. Sequenced sample: naive CD4+ T cells sorted from blood. Subset noted: CD45RA+ positively selected. The receptors stem from a man between 18 and 29 years old in good health.

This chain joins TRBV6-5 and TRBJ2-7, with D perhaps TRBD1 or TRBD2 (5 bases each). V was shortened by 4 bases and J by 8 bases, with 12 bases between the two germline ends. The CDR3 runs to 12 residues. Germline CDR1 and CDR2: MNHEY and SVGAGI. Here the CDR3 DNA reads TGTGCCAGCAGTTCAACGGGGCTCAAGCAGTACTTC. It translates to CASSSTGLKQYF.

J is TRBJ2-2 and V is TRBV10-3; perhaps TRBD2 as D (6 bases). V shed 11 bases and J shed 1 base, with 17 bases lying between them. Germline CDR1 ENHRY, CDR2 SYGVKD. There are 15 residues in the CDR3. CDR3 sequence: CASSWAEGNTGELFF. The CDR3 DNA reads TGTGCCTCCTCCTGGGCGGAGGGGAACACCGGGGAGCTGTTTTTT.

In its sample, this clone was seen once. J is TRBJ2-7 and V is TRBV20-1; D is unresolved. V was cut by 5 bases and J by 6 bases, with 11 bases left in between. CDR3 length: 11 amino acids. Germline V gene sequence: CDR1 DFQATT, CDR2 SNEGSKA (reference sequence). Here the CDR3 reads CSALSYPEQYF. CDR3 bases: TGCAGTGCTCTTAGTTATCCCGAGCAGTACTTC.

V gene TRBV25-1 combines with J gene TRBJ2-7, with D perhaps matching TRBD1 (5 bases). This CDR3 spans 15 amino acids. The germline CDR1 and CDR2 sequences are MGHDK and SYGVNS. Trimming cost V 4 bases and J 0 bases, with 13 bases left between them. CDR3 DNA sequence: TGTGCCAGCAGTGGGGGCCTCAAAAGCTCCTACGAGCAGTACTTC. It specifies CASSGGLKSSYEQYF.

The V and J genes are TRBV14 and TRBJ2-5; perhaps D is TRBD1 or TRBD2 (5 bases each). The CDR3 is made up of 16 amino acids. Trimming took 1 base from V and 0 from J, leaving 12 bases between them. CDR1 SGHDN and CDR2 FVKESK come from the germline V gene. The CDR3 DNA reads as TGTGCCAGCAGCCAAGGGGGGAATTCATACCAAGAGACCCAGTACTTC. Encoded protein: CASSQGGNSYQETQYF.

A remark on this clone: At the DNA level, this CDR3 is encoded by other sequences in the same sample as well. V is TRBV5-1 and J is TRBJ2-5; D is unresolved. From germline, CDR1 is SGHRS and CDR2 YFSETQ. V was shortened by 1 base and J by 5 bases, with 12 bases between the two germline ends. The CDR3 length is 14 residues. DNA for the CDR3: TGCGCCAGCAGCTTGTCCGGGTCGTGGGAGACCCAGTACTTC. Its protein product is CASSLSGSWETQYF.

This chain links TRBV4-2 with TRBJ1-2; D call uncertain. Between the trimmed V and J ends, which lost 4 bases and 2 bases, there was a span of 8 bases. Germline V gene data show CDR1 as LGHNA and CDR2 as YNFKEQ. CDR3 length: 13 residues. The DNA of the CDR3 is TGTGCCAGCAGCCGTGAGGTAAACTATGGCTACACCTTC. The encoded protein is CASSREVNYGYTF.

The chain couples TRBV7-2 to TRBJ1-5; D unclear. This CDR3 is 13 amino acids long. Per the germline V gene, CDR1 is SGHTA and CDR2 is FQGNSA. Trimming shortened V by 2 bases and J by 5 bases, and 7 bases separated the two germline ends. CDR3 residues: CASSLIRDQPQHF. CDR3 bases: TGTGCCAGCAGCTTAATAAGGGATCAGCCCCAGCATTTT.

V is TRBV6-4 and J is TRBJ2-1, with 7 bases lining up with TRBD2. The CDR3 covers 15 residues. The junction had 6 bases not matched to a gene; V was cut back by 3 bases and J by 4 bases. The germline V gene encodes CDR1 MRHNA and CDR2 SNTAGT. CDR3 residues: CASSEGGSAYNEQFF. The CDR3 DNA reads as TGTGCCAGCAGTGAGGGAGGGAGCGCGTACAATGAGCAGTTCTTC.

J is TRBJ2-5 and V is TRBV27; no clear D. The CDR3 length is 15 residues. The ends were cut back, 5 bases at V and 1 base at J, with 14 bases in the middle. Germline V lookup: CDR1 MNHEY, CDR2 SMNVEV (reference sequence). The CDR3 DNA reads as TGTGCCAGCAGTCCCCTCGTGGGGATCCAAGAGACCCAGTACTTC. Encoded protein: CASSPLVGIQETQYF.